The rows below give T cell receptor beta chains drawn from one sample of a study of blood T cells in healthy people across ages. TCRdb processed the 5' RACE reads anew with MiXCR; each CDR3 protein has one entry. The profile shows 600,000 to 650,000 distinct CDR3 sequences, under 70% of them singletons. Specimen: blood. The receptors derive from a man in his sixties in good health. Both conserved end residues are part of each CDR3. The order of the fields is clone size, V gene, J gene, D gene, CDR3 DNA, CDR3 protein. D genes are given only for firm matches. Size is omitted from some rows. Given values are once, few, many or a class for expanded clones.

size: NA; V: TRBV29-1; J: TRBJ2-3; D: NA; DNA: TGCAGCGCCGTCCGGTTCAGCACAGATACGCAGTATTTT; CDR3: CSAVRFSTDTQYF
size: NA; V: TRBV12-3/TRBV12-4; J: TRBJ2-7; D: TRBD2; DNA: TGTGCCAGCAGTCCGGGACTAGCGGCCCCCGTTGGGGCCCAGTACTTC; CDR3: CASSPGLAAPVGAQYF
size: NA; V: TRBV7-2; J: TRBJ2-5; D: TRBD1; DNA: TGTGCCAGCAGCCGACCGGGACAGCAAGAGACCCAGTACTTC; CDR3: CASSRPGQQETQYF
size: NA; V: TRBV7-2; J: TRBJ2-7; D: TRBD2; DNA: TGTGCCAGCAGCCCTAGCGGGGGACACTACGAGCAGTACTTC; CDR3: CASSPSGGHYEQYF
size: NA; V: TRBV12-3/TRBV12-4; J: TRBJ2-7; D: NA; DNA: TGTGCCAGCGGAGGGGGGTATCCCTTCTACTCCTACGAGCAGTACTTC; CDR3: CASGGGYPFYSYEQYF
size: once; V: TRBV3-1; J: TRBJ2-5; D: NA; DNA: TGTGCCAGCAGCCCTCGGTACACCCAAGAGACCCAGTACTTC; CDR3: CASSPRYTQETQYF
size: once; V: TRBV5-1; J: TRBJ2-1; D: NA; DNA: TGCGCCAGCAGTCCTTCTCTCGGGGAGACCTACAATGAGCAGTTCTTC; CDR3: CASSPSLGETYNEQFF
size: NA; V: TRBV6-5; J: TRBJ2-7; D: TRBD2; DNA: TGTGCCAGCAGTACTGGGACTAGCGGGAGATACGAGCAGTACTTC; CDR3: CASSTGTSGRYEQYF
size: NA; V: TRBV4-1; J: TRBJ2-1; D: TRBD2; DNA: TGCGCCAGCAGCCACGGACTAGCGGGGGTCAATGAGCAGTTCTTC; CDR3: CASSHGLAGVNEQFF
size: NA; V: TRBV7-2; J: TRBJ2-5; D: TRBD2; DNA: TGTGCCAGCAGCTTAGCGTTGGGTCTAGCGGGGGACTGGGGAGAGACCCAGTACTTC; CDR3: CASSLALGLAGDWGETQYF
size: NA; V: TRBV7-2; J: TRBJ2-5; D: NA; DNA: TGTGCCAGCAGCCCTTCTAACGGCCAAGAGACCCAGTACTTC; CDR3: CASSPSNGQETQYF
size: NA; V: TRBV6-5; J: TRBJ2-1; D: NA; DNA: TGTGCCAGCAGTGACTCTCGACAGTCCGAGCAGTTCTTC; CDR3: CASSDSRQSEQFF
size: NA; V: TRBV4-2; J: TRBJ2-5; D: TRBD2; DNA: TGTGCCAGCAGCCGTTCGGAGACTAGCGGGGGGGCAGAGACCCAGTACTTC; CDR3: CASSRSETSGGAETQYF
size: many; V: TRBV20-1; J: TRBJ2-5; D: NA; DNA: TGCAGTGCCCGAGGCGGAGAAGAGACCCAGTACTTC; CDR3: CSARGGEETQYF
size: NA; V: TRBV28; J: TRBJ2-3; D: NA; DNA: TGTGCCAGCAGTTTACCCTTGAGGGGCGCAGATACGCAGTATTTT; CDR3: CASSLPLRGADTQYF
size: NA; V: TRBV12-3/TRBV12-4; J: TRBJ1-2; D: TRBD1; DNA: TGTGCCAGCAGTCCCAGGGGGGGTGTGGATGGCTACACCTTC; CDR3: CASSPRGGVDGYTF
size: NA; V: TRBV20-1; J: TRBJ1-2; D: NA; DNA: TGCAGTGCTAGTCTGGGAAATACTAACTATGGCTACACCTTC; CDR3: CSASLGNTNYGYTF
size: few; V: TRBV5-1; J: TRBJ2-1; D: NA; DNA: TGCGCCAGCAGCCTGGCCGATGGGAATGAGCAGTTCTTC; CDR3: CASSLADGNEQFF
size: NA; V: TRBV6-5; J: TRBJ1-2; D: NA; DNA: TGTGCCAGCAGTCTGGACACTACTAACTATGGCTACACCTTC; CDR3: CASSLDTTNYGYTF
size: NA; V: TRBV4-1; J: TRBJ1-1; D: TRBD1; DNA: TGCGCCAGCGGCAAACAGGGGGTAGCTGAAGCTTTCTTT; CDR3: CASGKQGVAEAFF
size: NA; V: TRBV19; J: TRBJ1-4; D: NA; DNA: TGTGCCAGTAGAAGAAGGGGGGCAACTAATGAAAAACTGTTTTTT; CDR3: CASRRRGATNEKLFF
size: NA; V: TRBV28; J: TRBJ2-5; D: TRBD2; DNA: TGTGCCAGCGCCTGGACTAGCGGACAAGAGACCCAGTACTTC; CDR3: CASAWTSGQETQYF
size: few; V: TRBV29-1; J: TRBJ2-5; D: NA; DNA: TGCAGCGTTGAAGGGGTGGGAGGAGAGACCCAGTACTTC; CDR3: CSVEGVGGETQYF
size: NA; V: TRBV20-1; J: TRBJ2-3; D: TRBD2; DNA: TGCAGTGCTAGGGCTAGCGGGGGGCCGAGAACTAGCTTGGATACGCAGTATTTT; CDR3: CSARASGGPRTSLDTQYF
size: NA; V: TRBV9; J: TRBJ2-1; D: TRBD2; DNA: TGTGCCAGCAGCGTAGGAATTAGCGGGAGGTCATTCAGTGAGCAGTTCTTC; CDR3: CASSVGISGRSFSEQFF
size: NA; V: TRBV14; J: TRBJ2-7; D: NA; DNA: TGTGCCAGCCGGGGGCTGGGGGCCTACGAGCAGTACTTC; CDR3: CASRGLGAYEQYF
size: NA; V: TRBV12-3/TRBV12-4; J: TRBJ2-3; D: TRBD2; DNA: TGTGCCAGCAGTTTCAACGGCGGGGGGGCTCAAGATACGCAGTATTTT; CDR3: CASSFNGGGAQDTQYF